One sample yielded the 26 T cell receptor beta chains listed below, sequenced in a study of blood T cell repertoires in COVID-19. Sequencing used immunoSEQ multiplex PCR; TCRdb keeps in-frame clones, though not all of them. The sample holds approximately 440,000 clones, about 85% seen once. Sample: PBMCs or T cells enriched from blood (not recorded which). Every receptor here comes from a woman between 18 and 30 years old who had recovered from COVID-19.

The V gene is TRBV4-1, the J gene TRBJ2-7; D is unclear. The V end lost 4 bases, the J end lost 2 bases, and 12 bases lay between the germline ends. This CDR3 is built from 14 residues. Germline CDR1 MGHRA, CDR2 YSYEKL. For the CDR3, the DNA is TGCGCCAGCAGCCTCCCAGACTCTACCTACGAGCAGTACTTC. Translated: CASSLPDSTYEQYF.

CDR3 DNA sequence: TGTGCCAGCTCAGGGGGATTCTACACTGAAGCTTTCTTT. This encodes CASSGGFYTEAFF. This chain joins TRBV9 and TRBJ1-1; TRBD1 agrees at 7 bases. CDR3 length: 13 residues. V dropped 7 bases and J dropped 3; count of bases not matched to a gene: 6. Germline V gene sequence: CDR1 SGDLS, CDR2 YYNGEE.

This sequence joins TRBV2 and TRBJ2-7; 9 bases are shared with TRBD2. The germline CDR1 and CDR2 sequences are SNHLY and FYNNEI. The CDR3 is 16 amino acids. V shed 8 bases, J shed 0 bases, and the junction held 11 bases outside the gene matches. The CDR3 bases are TGTGCCAGCTATCTTATACTAGCGGGCAGCTCCTACGAGCAGTACTTC. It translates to CASYLILAGSSYEQYF.

CDR3 region: CASSPQGALGQPQHF. CDR3 sequence (DNA): TGTGCCAGCTCACCACAGGGGGCCTTAGGTCAGCCCCAGCATTTT. This chain joins TRBV18 and TRBJ1-5; 7 bases match TRBD1. CDR1 is KGHSH, CDR2 LQKENI, per germline. Trimming removed 1 base from V and 6 bases from J; junction bases left unmatched: 6. The CDR3 has 15 residues.

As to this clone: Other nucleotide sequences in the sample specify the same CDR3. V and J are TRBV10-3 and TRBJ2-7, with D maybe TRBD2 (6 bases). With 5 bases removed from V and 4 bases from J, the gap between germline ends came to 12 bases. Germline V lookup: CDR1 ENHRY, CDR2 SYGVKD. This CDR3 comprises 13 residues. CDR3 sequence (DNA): TGTGCCATCAGTCCCGGGACTTCTTACGAGCAGTACTTC. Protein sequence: CAISPGTSYEQYF.

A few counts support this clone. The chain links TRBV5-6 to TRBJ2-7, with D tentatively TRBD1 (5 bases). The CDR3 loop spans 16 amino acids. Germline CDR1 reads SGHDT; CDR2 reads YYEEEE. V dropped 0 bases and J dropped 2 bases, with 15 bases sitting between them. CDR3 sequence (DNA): TGTGCCAGCAGCTTGGTTGGAGACAGCAACACCTACGAGCAGTACTTC. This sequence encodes CASSLVGDSNTYEQYF.

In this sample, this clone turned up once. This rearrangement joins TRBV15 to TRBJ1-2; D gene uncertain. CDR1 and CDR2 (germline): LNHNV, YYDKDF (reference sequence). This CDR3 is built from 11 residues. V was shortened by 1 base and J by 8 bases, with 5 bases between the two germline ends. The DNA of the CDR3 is TGTGCCACCAGCAGAGGAGGAGGCTACACCTTC. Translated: CATSRGGGYTF.

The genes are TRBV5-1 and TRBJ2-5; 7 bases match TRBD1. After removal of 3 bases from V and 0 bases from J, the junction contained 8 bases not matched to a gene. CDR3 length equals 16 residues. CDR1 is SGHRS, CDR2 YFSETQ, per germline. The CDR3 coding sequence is TGCGCCAGCAGCTCGCAAGGGGGCTTGTACCAAGAGACCCAGTACTTC. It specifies CASSSQGGLYQETQYF. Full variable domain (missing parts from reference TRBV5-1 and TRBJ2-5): KAGVTQTPRYLIKTRGQQVTLSCSPISGHRSVSWYQQTPGQGLQFLFEYFSETQRNKGNFPGRFSGRQFSNSRSEMNVSTLELGDSALYLCASSSQGGLYQETQYFGPGTRLLVL.

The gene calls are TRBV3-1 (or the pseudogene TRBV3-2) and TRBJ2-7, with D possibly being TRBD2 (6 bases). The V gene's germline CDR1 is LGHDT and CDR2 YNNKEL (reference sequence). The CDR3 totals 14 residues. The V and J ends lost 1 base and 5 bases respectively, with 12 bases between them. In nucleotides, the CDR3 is TGTGCCAGCAGCCAAGGGATCGGGAGCGACGAGCAGTACTTC. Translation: CASSQGIGSDEQYF.

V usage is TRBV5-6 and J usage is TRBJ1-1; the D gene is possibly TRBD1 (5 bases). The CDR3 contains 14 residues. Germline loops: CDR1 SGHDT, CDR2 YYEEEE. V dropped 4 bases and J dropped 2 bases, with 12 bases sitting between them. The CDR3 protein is CASSPKQGNTEAFF. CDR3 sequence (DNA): TGTGCCAGCAGCCCCAAGCAGGGAAACACTGAAGCTTTCTTT.

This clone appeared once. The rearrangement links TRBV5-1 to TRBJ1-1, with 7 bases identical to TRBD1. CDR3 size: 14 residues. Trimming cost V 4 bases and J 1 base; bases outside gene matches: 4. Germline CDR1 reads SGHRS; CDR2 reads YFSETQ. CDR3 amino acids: CASSNTGENTEAFF. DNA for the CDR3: TGCGCCAGCAGCAACACAGGGGAGAACACTGAAGCTTTCTTT. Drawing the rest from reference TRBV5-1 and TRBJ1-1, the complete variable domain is KAGVTQTPRYLIKTRGQQVTLSCSPISGHRSVSWYQQTPGQGLQFLFEYFSETQRNKGNFPGRFSGRQFSNSRSEMNVSTLELGDSALYLCASSNTGENTEAFFGQGTRLTVV.

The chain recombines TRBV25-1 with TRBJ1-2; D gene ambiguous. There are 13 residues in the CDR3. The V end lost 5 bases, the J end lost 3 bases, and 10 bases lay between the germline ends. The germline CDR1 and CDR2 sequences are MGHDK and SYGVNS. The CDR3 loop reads CASSRTGYYGYTF. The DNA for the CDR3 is TGTGCCAGCAGTCGCACTGGTTACTATGGCTACACCTTC.

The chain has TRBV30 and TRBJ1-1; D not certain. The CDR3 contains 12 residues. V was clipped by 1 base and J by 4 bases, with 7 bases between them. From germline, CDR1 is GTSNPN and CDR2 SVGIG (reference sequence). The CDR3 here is CAWSAVFTEAFF. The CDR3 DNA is TGTGCCTGGAGTGCCGTATTCACTGAAGCTTTCTTT.

Here the CDR3 DNA reads TGTGCCAGTGCGTTCGACAGGCCAAATCAGCCCCAGCATTTT. It yields the protein CASAFDRPNQPQHF. The genes are TRBV19 and TRBJ1-5; weak D call: TRBD1 (6 bases). Germline CDR1 reads LNHDA; CDR2 reads SQIVND (reference sequence). This CDR3 spans 14 amino acids. The V and J ends lost 8 bases and 4 bases respectively, with 15 bases between them.

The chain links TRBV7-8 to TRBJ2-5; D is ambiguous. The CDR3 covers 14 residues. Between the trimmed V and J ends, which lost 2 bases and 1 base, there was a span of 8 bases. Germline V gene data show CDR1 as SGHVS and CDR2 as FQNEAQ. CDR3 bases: TGTGCCAGCAGCTTAAAGTGGAGCCAAGAGACCCAGTACTTC. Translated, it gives CASSLKWSQETQYF.

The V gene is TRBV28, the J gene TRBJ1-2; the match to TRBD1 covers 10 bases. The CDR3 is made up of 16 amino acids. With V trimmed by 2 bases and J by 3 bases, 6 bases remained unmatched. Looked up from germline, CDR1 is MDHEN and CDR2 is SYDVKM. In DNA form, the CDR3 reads TGTGCCAGCAGTTTAATAATGGGACAGGGGTACTATGGCTACACCTTC. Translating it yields CASSLIMGQGYYGYTF.

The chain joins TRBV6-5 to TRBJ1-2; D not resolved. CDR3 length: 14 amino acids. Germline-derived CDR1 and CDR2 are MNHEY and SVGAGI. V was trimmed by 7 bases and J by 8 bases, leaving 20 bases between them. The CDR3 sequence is CASISSSGEGGYTF. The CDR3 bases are TGTGCCAGCATCTCTAGTTCCGGGGAAGGGGGCTACACCTTC.

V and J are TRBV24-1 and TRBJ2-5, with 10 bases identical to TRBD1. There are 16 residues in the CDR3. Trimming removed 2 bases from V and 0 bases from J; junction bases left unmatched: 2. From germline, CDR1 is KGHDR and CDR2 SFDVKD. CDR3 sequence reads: CATSDSTGGYQETQYF. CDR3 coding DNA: TGTGCCACCAGTGATTCGACAGGGGGCTACCAAGAGACCCAGTACTTC.

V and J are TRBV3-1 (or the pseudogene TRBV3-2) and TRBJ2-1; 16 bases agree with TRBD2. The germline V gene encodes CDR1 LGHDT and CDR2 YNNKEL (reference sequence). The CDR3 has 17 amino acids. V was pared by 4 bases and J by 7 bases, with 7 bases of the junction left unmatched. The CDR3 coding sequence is TGTGCCAGCAGCCTCGGGACTAGCGGGGGGGCCGGGAATGAGCAGTTCTTC. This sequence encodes CASSLGTSGGAGNEQFF.

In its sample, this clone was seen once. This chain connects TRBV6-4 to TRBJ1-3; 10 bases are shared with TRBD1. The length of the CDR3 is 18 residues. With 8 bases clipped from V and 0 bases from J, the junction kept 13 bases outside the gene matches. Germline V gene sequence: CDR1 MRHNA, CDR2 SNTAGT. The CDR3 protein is CASGGGTGVQFSGNTIYF. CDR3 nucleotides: TGTGCCAGCGGCGGGGGGACAGGGGTGCAGTTCTCTGGAAACACCATATATTTT.

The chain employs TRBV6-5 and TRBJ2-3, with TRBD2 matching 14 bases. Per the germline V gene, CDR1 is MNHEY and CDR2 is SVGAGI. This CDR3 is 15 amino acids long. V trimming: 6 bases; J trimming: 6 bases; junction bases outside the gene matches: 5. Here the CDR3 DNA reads TGTGCCAGCAGAACTGGGACTAGCGGGGGCGATACGCAGTATTTT. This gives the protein CASRTGTSGGDTQYF.

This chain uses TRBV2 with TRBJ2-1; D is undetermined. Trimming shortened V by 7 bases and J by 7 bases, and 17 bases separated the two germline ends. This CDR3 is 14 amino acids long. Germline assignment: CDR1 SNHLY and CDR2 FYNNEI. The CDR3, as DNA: TGTGCCAGCATTACGAGAGACTTGAATAATGAGCAGTTCTTC. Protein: CASITRDLNNEQFF.

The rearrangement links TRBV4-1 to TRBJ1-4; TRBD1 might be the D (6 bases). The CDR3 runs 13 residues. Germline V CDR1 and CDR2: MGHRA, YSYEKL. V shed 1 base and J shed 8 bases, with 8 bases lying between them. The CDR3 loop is CASSQVRGEKLFF. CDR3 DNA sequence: TGCGCCAGCAGCCAAGTTAGGGGGGAAAAACTGTTTTTT.

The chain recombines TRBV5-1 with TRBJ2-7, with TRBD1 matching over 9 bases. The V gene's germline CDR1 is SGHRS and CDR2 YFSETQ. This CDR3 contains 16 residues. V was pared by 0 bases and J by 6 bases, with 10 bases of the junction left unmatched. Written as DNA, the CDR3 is TGCGCCAGCAGCTTGGGGACGGGGACAGGGAATCTCGAGCAGTACTTC. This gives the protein CASSLGTGTGNLEQYF.

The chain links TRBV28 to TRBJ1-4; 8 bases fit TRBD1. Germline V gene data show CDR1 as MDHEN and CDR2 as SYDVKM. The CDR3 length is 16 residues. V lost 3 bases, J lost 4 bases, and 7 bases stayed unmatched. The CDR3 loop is CASSLVRDRYNEKLFF. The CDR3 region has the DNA TGTGCCAGCAGTTTGGTTAGGGACAGGTATAATGAAAAACTGTTTTTT.

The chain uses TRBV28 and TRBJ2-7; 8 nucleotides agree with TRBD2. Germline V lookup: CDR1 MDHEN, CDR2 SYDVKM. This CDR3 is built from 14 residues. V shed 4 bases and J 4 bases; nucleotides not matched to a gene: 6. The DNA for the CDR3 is TGTGCCAGCAGTTCGCCGGGACTAGGTTACGAGCAGTACTTC. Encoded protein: CASSSPGLGYEQYF.